Shown below are 23 T cell receptor beta chains from a single sample sequenced in a study of CXCR3-negative and CXCR3-positive naive CD8 T cells. Study findings and constraints: The study found more hydrophobic TRB CDR3s in CXCR3-positive naive cells than in CXCR3-negative naive cells.

No antigen is known for these receptors. 5' RACE with UMI labels generated the TRB cDNA libraries. TCRdb reprocessed the 5' RACE reads; each CDR3 protein has one entry and no DNA is given. This sample contains 120,000 to 150,000 distinct CDR3 sequences. The sequenced material came from naive CXCR3+ CD8+ T cells from blood. Subset here: CD45RO-CCR7+CD27+CD95- naive CD8+ T cells expressing CXCR3 (TNR3+). These TCRs come from a human donor in good health. Some clones in this sample may be carry-over from other donors' samples.

The J gene is TRBJ1-2, the V gene TRBV20-1; TCRdb picks TRBD1, but there is no DNA to check that call. Germline values: CDR1 DFQATT, CDR2 SNEGSKA (reference sequence). The CDR3 spans 11 residues. The CDR3 region is CSVSPPYGYTF.

The chain combines TRBV9 with TRBJ2-1; TCRdb names TRBD1, which stays unverified in the absence of DNA. The CDR3 is 15 residues long. CDR1 and CDR2 from the germline V gene are SGDLS and YYNGEE. CDR3 protein: CASSPPAGPYNEQFF.

The J gene is TRBJ1-2, the V gene TRBV6-2 or TRBV6-3; no DNA is available, so the TRBD1 call from TCRdb remains unchecked. The CDR3 covers 14 residues. Germline CDR1 and CDR2: MNHEY and SVGEGT. The CDR3 loop reads CASTPGETYYGYTF.

The rearrangement uses TRBV4-1 and TRBJ1-1; TCRdb returns TRBD1, unconfirmable since there is no DNA. CDR3 size: 18 residues. From germline, CDR1 is MGHRA and CDR2 YSYEKL. CDR3 protein: CASGQHTGTGPRGTEAFF.

V gene TRBV19 combines with J gene TRBJ1-5. This CDR3 contains 15 residues. CDR1 is LNHDA and CDR2 is SQIVND in the germline V gene (reference sequence). This CDR3 is CASSIAEYSNQPQHF.

This sequence joins TRBV12-5 and TRBJ2-3. The germline V gene has CDR1 LGHNT and CDR2 FRNRAP. CDR3 size: 11 residues. The CDR3 region is CASGLADTQYF.

The gene calls are TRBV28 and TRBJ2-7; with no DNA, the TCRdb D assignment of TRBD1 cannot be verified. Per germline, CDR1 MDHEN and CDR2 SYDVKM. The CDR3 totals 13 residues. CDR3 region: CASRSRGVGEQYF.

The rearrangement uses TRBV4-3 and TRBJ2-1. The CDR3 covers 13 residues. The germline CDR1 and CDR2 sequences are LGHNA and YSLEER. The CDR3 spells CASSQGSLDEQFF.

The chain is built from TRBV4-1 and TRBJ2-2; TCRdb's D gene call, TRBD2, goes unchecked for lack of DNA. The germline V gene has CDR1 MGHRA and CDR2 YSYEKL. The CDR3 totals 15 residues. The CDR3 reads CASNQLAGEVGELFF.

The chain recombines TRBV7-6 with TRBJ2-1. This CDR3 has 13 residues. CDR1 and CDR2 from the germline V gene are SGHVS and FNYEAQ. The CDR3 sequence: CASSPILGYEQFF.

J is TRBJ1-2 and V is TRBV29-1; checking the TCRdb D call of TRBD1 is not possible without DNA. This CDR3 is 14 amino acids long. Germline V gives CDR1 SQVTM, CDR2 ANQGSEA. CDR3 protein: CSVAPQGGNYGYTF.

The chain carries TRBV14 and TRBJ2-7; TCRdb picks TRBD2, but there is no DNA to check that call. This CDR3 is 15 amino acids long. The germline V gene has CDR1 SGHDN and CDR2 FVKESK. CDR3 loop: CASSQGPQRHFEQYF.

The genes are TRBV28 and TRBJ1-5. The CDR3 length is 14 residues. Per the germline V gene, CDR1 is MDHEN and CDR2 is SYDVKM. CDR3 protein: CASNDNPGNQPQHF.

V usage is TRBV29-1 and J usage is TRBJ2-1. Per germline, CDR1 SQVTM and CDR2 ANQGSEA. CDR3 size: 11 residues. This CDR3 reads CRAVSYNEQFF.

This chain links TRBV7-2 with TRBJ2-1; TCRdb proposes TRBD1, but this gene call is untestable without DNA. This CDR3 has 15 amino acids. Germline V gene lookup returns CDR1 SGHTA and CDR2 FQGNSA. The CDR3 protein is CASSPSGTLLNEQFF.

V and J are TRBV5-1 and TRBJ2-7; TCRdb names TRBD1, which stays unverified in the absence of DNA. The CDR3 sequence is 12 residues long. Germline CDR1 reads SGHRS; CDR2 reads YFSETQ. CDR3: CASSSTGNEQYF.

The chain recombines TRBV28 with TRBJ2-6. The CDR3 has 13 residues. Per germline, CDR1 MDHEN and CDR2 SYDVKM. The chain's CDR3 is CASSFSGANVLTF. Supplemented by reference TRBV28 and TRBJ2-6, the full variable domain reads DVKVTQSSRYLVKRTGEKVFLECVQDMDHENMFWYRQDPGLGLRLIYFSYDVKMKEKGDIPEGYSVSREKKERFSLILESASTNQTSMYLCASSFSGANVLTFGAGSRLTVL.

The rearrangement uses TRBV20-1 and TRBJ1-2; checking the TCRdb D call of TRBD1 is not possible without DNA. CDR1 is DFQATT, CDR2 SNEGSKA, per germline (reference sequence). The CDR3 length is 13 residues. The CDR3 sequence is CSARDRGVYGYTF.

The chain combines TRBV29-1 with TRBJ2-5; absent DNA, TCRdb's TRBD1 call cannot be checked. Per germline, CDR1 SQVTM and CDR2 ANQGSEA. The CDR3 contains 12 residues. The CDR3: CSVSGQGLGRYF.

V gene TRBV5-1 combines with J gene TRBJ2-1; no DNA is available, so the TRBD1 call from TCRdb remains unchecked. This CDR3 has 15 amino acids. Germline lookup yields CDR1 SGHRS and CDR2 YFSETQ. The CDR3 is CASSLVGDHPHEQFF. Full variable domain (remainder filled in from reference TRBV5-1 and TRBJ2-1): KAGVTQTPRYLIKTRGQQVTLSCSPISGHRSVSWYQQTPGQGLQFLFEYFSETQRNKGNFPGRFSGRQFSNSRSEMNVSTLELGDSALYLCASSLVGDHPHEQFFGPGTRLTVL.

The chain combines TRBV11-3 with TRBJ2-3; TCRdb lists TRBD2, though no DNA is available to test this call. The CDR3 has 16 residues. Germline values: CDR1 SGHNT, CDR2 YENEEA. CDR3: CASSARTGLEEDTQYF.

The V and J genes are TRBV12-3 or TRBV12-4 and TRBJ2-5; TCRdb's D gene call, TRBD1, goes unchecked for lack of DNA. The CDR3 covers 17 residues. CDR3 loop: CASSHPLGHRGEETQYF.

V usage is TRBV19 and J usage is TRBJ2-1; TCRdb indicates TRBD2, and absent DNA this call remains unverified. This CDR3 comprises 14 residues. The germline V gene has CDR1 LNHDA and CDR2 SQIVND (reference sequence). The CDR3 region is CASTSSGESWEQFF.